The clone carrying this TCR beta chain was seen only a few times. Antigen: not known. TCRdb reprocessed the reads via MiXCR and lists one record per CDR3 protein. The data hold 600,000 to 700,000 distinct CDR3 sequences, with around 30% observed a single time. These data originate in a study of T cell repertoires in cytomegalovirus infection. Whole-study context: Based on public TCR beta signatures, there were indications of CMV infection and of a matching HLA type.

The CDR3 covers 15 residues. Trimming cost V 6 bases and J 4 bases; bases outside gene matches: 8. Germline V CDR1 and CDR2: MNHNY, SVGAGI (reference sequence). The gene calls are TRBV6-6 and TRBJ2-1, with 8 nucleotides matching TRBD1. The receptor was isolated from a human donor in good health (CMV status not recorded). Some clones in this sample may be carry-over from other donors' samples. The sequencing here drew on cultured PBMCs, taken from culture after CMV antigen stimulation. This CDR3 is CASRASTGDYNEQFF. As DNA, the CDR3 is TGTGCCAGCAGAGCCTCGACAGGGGATTACAATGAGCAGTTCTTC.